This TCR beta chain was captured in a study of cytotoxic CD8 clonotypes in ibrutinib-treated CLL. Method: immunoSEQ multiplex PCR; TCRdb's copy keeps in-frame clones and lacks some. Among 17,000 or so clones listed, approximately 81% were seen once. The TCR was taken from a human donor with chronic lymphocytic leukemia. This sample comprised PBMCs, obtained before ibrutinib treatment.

CDR3 sequence: CASSVQGLDYGYTF. CDR3 bases: TGTGCCAGCAGCGTTCAGGGTCTCGACTATGGCTACACCTTC. V usage is TRBV11-2 and J usage is TRBJ1-2, with D perhaps TRBD1 (5 bases). Trimming left V 5 bases short and J 3 bases short, with 13 bases between. The germline CDR1 and CDR2 sequences are SGHAT and FQNNGV. This CDR3 has 14 amino acids.